Following are 27 T cell receptor beta chains from one sample sequenced in a study of beta chain features in type 1 diabetes. The isolated RNA, all of it, was reverse transcribed, so expressed TCRB transcripts were what got sequenced. Some clones are missing from TCRdb's copy, which holds only in-frame ones; the method was immunoSEQ multiplex PCR. This sample carries hundreds of thousands of clones, approximately 30% of them seen once, and the ten largest clones take around 0.065%. Sequencing input: naive CD4+ T cells from blood. These TCRs come from a man younger than 35 in good health.

The table lists this clone with a few counts. The V and J genes are TRBV30 and TRBJ2-3; D ambiguous. The V end was cut by 3 bases, the J end by 5 bases, with 9 bases between. This CDR3 region has 12 residues. Germline CDR1 reads GTSNPN; CDR2 reads SVGIG (reference sequence). This CDR3 is CAWSVAKDTQYF. DNA for the CDR3: TGTGCCTGGAGCGTGGCGAAAGATACGCAGTATTTT.

The V gene is TRBV18, the J gene TRBJ1-1; 10 nucleotides agree with TRBD1. This CDR3 region has 15 residues. CDR1 is KGHSH, CDR2 LQKENI, per germline. The trim removed 3 bases at V and 4 bases at J, leaving 5 bases unmatched. The CDR3 is CASSPGTGEGTEAFF. The DNA for the CDR3 is TGTGCCAGCTCACCCGGGACAGGGGAAGGCACTGAAGCTTTCTTT.

Only a few counts were recorded for this clone. This chain joins TRBV7-2 and TRBJ1-2, with a weak D call TRBD1 (5 bases). The CDR3 covers 13 residues. CDR1 and CDR2 (germline): SGHTA, FQGNSA. V was cut by 5 bases and J by 2 bases, with 9 bases left in between. The CDR3: CASSPPGNYGYTF. CDR3 nucleotide sequence: TGTGCCAGCAGCCCGCCAGGGAACTATGGCTACACCTTC.

With respect to this clone: Different DNA sequences within this sample yield the same CDR3. The CDR3 is CSVSSYNEQFF. The CDR3 DNA reads TGCAGCGTCTCTTCCTACAATGAGCAGTTCTTC. The genes are TRBV29-1 and TRBJ2-1; the D is unclear. Trimming took 6 bases from V and 1 from J, leaving 4 bases between them. Germline V lookup: CDR1 SQVTM, CDR2 ANQGSEA. The CDR3 runs to 11 residues.

DNA of the CDR3: TGTGCCATCAGTGAGCTTGGGTCCGAGCAGTACTTC. Protein sequence: CAISELGSEQYF. The chain couples TRBV10-3 to TRBJ2-7, with unresolved D. Germline V gives CDR1 ENHRY, CDR2 SYGVKD. This CDR3 has 12 amino acids. Trimming left V 2 bases short and J 6 bases short, with 8 bases between.

This clone was counted a few times. The V gene is TRBV11-2, the J gene TRBJ2-1; D call uncertain. The germline V gene has CDR1 SGHAT and CDR2 FQNNGV. The CDR3 consists of 14 residues. Trimming left V 1 base short and J 2 bases short, with 6 bases between. The DNA for the CDR3 is TGTGCCAGCAGCTTAGTGACACCCTACAATGAGCAGTTCTTC. This translates into CASSLVTPYNEQFF.

V gene TRBV30 combines with J gene TRBJ2-3; D call uncertain. With 0 bases removed from V and 1 base from J, the gap between germline ends came to 11 bases. CDR3 length: 15 residues. The V gene's germline CDR1 is GTSNPN and CDR2 SVGIG (reference sequence). Here the CDR3 reads CAWSVSAIRTDTQYF. CDR3 nucleotides: TGTGCCTGGAGTGTATCGGCGATACGCACAGATACGCAGTATTTT.

DNA of the CDR3: TGTGCCACCAGCAGCCAGGGGCACAATGAGCAGTTCTTC. Its protein is CATSSQGHNEQFF. The chain recombines TRBV15 with TRBJ2-1, with D possibly matching TRBD1 (6 bases). The CDR3 loop spans 13 amino acids. Trimming shortened V by 3 bases and J by 5 bases, and 8 bases separated the two germline ends. Germline V lookup: CDR1 LNHNV, CDR2 YYDKDF (reference sequence).

This chain connects TRBV5-1 to TRBJ2-2, with D maybe TRBD1 (6 bases). Deletions cut 1 base from V and 4 bases from J, with 14 bases between. The germline V gene encodes CDR1 SGHRS and CDR2 YFSETQ. The CDR3 is 16 amino acids. Here the CDR3 reads CASSLNRVGSTGELFF. CDR3 bases: TGCGCCAGCAGCTTGAACAGGGTCGGTAGCACCGGGGAGCTGTTTTTT.

The chain couples TRBV7-3 to TRBJ2-4, with 7 bases lining up with TRBD1. This CDR3 comprises 15 residues. Germline V gene data show CDR1 as SGHTA and CDR2 as FQGTGA. V shed 5 bases and J 7 bases; nucleotides not matched to a gene: 11. CDR3 DNA sequence: TGTGCCAGCAGCCAGGGATCAGGGGGTGGCAACATTCAGTACTTC. Translated: CASSQGSGGGNIQYF. Together with reference TRBV7-3 and TRBJ2-4, the CDR3 gives the full variable domain: GAGVSQTPSNKVTEKGKYVELRCDPISGHTALYWYRQSLGQGPEFLIYFQGTGAADDSGLPNDRFFAVRPEGSVSTLKIQRTERGDSAVYLCASSQGSGGGNIQYFGAGTRLSVL.

This clone was detected only a few times. The chain recombines TRBV28 with TRBJ2-1; TRBD2 aligns across 10 bases. Germline values: CDR1 MDHEN, CDR2 SYDVKM. This CDR3 region has 15 residues. Trimming took 5 bases from V and 4 from J; bases not matched to a gene: 5. The CDR3 loop is CASSGGLAAYNEQFF. For the CDR3, the DNA is TGTGCCAGCAGTGGCGGACTAGCGGCATACAATGAGCAGTTCTTC.

The J gene is TRBJ2-5, the V gene TRBV20-1; D is unclear. The V end lost 2 bases, the J end lost 5 bases, and 6 bases lay between the germline ends. The CDR3 totals 11 residues. The germline gives CDR1 DFQATT, CDR2 SNEGSKA (reference sequence). CDR3 coding DNA: TGCAGTGCTAGAACGGGCGAGACCCAGTACTTC. Translation: CSARTGETQYF.

The genes are TRBV5-4 and TRBJ1-1; D call uncertain. The V gene lost 5 bases and the J gene lost 5 bases, with 16 bases spanning the gap. The CDR3 extends over 14 amino acids. CDR1 and CDR2 (germline): SGHNT, YYREEE (reference sequence). In nucleotides, the CDR3 is TGTGCCAGCAGTCCTGGAGGTGTGTGGACTGAAGCTTTCTTT. This translates into CASSPGGVWTEAFF.

The chain is built from TRBV28 and TRBJ2-2, with a possible D match to TRBD1 (5 bases). The CDR3 is made up of 15 amino acids. CDR1 and CDR2 from the germline V gene are MDHEN and SYDVKM. V was clipped by 4 bases and J by 7 bases, with 16 bases between them. The CDR3: CASSSAFRDGGELFF. The CDR3 DNA reads as TGTGCCAGCAGTTCCGCCTTCAGGGATGGCGGGGAGCTGTTTTTT.

This clone showed up just a few times. The chain recombines TRBV18 with TRBJ2-4; D is perhaps TRBD2 (5 bases). This CDR3 region has 14 residues. Germline V CDR1 and CDR2: KGHSH, LQKENI. Trimming removed 4 bases at V and 0 bases at J, with 7 bases between. The CDR3 spells CASSRELAKNIQYF. CDR3 DNA sequence: TGTGCCAGCTCACGGGAGCTAGCCAAAAACATTCAGTACTTC.

This clone was detected only once. Germline and junction disagree at one end, which may indicate a read error. V usage is TRBV7-7 and J usage is TRBJ2-7; tentative D call: TRBD1 (6 bases). Germline lookup yields CDR1 SSHAT and CDR2 FNYEAQ (reference sequence). This CDR3 is built from 14 residues. In DNA form, the CDR3 reads TGTGCTAGCAGCTTAAACCAGGGGAGCTACGAGCAGTACTTC. This encodes CASSLNQGSYEQYF.

This clone was observed a few times. The rearrangement links TRBV21-1 to TRBJ2-6; the tabulated D call, TRBD1, remains unverified against the DNA. TRBV21-1 counts as a pseudogene. The CDR3 length is 14 residues. For the CDR3, the DNA is TGTGCCAGCAAGATAGGGGCGGGGGCCAACGTCCTGACTTTC. The encoded protein is CASKIGAGANVLTF.

The chain combines TRBV7-9 with TRBJ2-7; 11 bases align to TRBD1. This CDR3 is built from 12 residues. The germline V gene has CDR1 SEHNR and CDR2 FQNEAQ (reference sequence). J was trimmed by 9 bases and V by 6 bases; bases with no gene match: 4. Here the CDR3 reads CASSGQGAGQYF. CDR3 in DNA: TGTGCCAGCAGTGGACAGGGGGCTGGGCAGTACTTC.

The V and J genes are TRBV30 and TRBJ2-3; 12 bases fit TRBD2. The V gene end was trimmed by 2 bases and the J gene end by 2 bases; junction bases not matched to a gene: 5. The germline gives CDR1 GTSNPN, CDR2 SVGIG (reference sequence). The CDR3 loop spans 16 amino acids. CDR3 amino acids: CAWSPGLAGYTDTQYF. The CDR3 nucleotides are TGTGCCTGGAGTCCTGGACTAGCGGGATACACAGATACGCAGTATTTT.

This clone was detected a few times. The chain employs TRBV9 and TRBJ2-1, with TRBD2 matching 13 bases. V was pared by 3 bases and J by 8 bases, with 5 bases of the junction left unmatched. The CDR3 contains 15 residues. CDR1 and CDR2 from the germline V gene are SGDLS and YYNGEE. This chain's CDR3 is CASSGTSGSWDEQFF. The CDR3 nucleotides are TGTGCCAGCAGCGGGACTAGCGGGAGTTGGGATGAGCAGTTCTTC.

The V gene is TRBV30, the J gene TRBJ2-7, with 7 bases fitting TRBD1. The CDR3 length is 15 residues. Trimming cost V 3 bases and J 4 bases; bases outside gene matches: 12. Germline V gene sequence: CDR1 GTSNPN, CDR2 SVGIG (reference sequence). The CDR3 DNA follows: TGTGCCTGGAGCTTCCGTCGGACAGGCCAATACGAGCAGTACTTC. Residues: CAWSFRRTGQYEQYF.

This clone was detected a few times. The chain is built from TRBV7-9 and TRBJ1-1; 7 nucleotides agree with TRBD1. The trim removed 5 bases at V and 1 base at J, leaving 4 bases unmatched. Germline CDR1 and CDR2: SEHNR and FQNEAQ (reference sequence). The CDR3 extends over 14 amino acids. The chain's CDR3 is CASSKGQPNTEAFF. The CDR3 DNA sequence: TGTGCCAGCAGCAAGGGACAGCCGAACACTGAAGCTTTCTTT.

The rearrangement links TRBV9 to TRBJ2-7; no definite D call. CDR1 and CDR2 from the germline V gene are SGDLS and YYNGEE. Trimming took 3 bases from V and 4 from J, leaving 11 bases between them. This CDR3 is built from 13 residues. CDR3 sequence: CASSAYQGYEQYF. The CDR3 DNA follows: TGTGCCAGCAGCGCTTACCAAGGGTACGAGCAGTACTTC.

The rearrangement links TRBV7-2 to TRBJ2-1; TRBD2 matches at 8 bases. In germline, CDR1 is SGHTA, CDR2 FQGNSA. Trimming at V came to 0 bases and at J to 7 bases, leaving 8 bases not matched to a gene. There are 16 residues in the CDR3. DNA for the CDR3: TGTGCCAGCAGCTTAGCGGGGGGACTAGATGGAAATGAGCAGTTCTTC. Its protein is CASSLAGGLDGNEQFF. Based on the CDR3 plus reference TRBV7-2 and TRBJ2-1, the full variable domain is GAGVSQSPSNKVTEKGKDVELRCDPISGHTALYWYRQSLGQGLEFLIYFQGNSAPDKSGLPSDRFSAERTGGSVSTLTIQRTQQEDSAVYLCASSLAGGLDGNEQFFGPGTRLTVL.

V usage is TRBV15 and J usage is TRBJ1-4; D call uncertain. The CDR3 has 14 residues. The germline V and J ends were trimmed by 5 bases and 0 bases, with 7 bases remaining between them. Germline CDR1 LNHNV, CDR2 YYDKDF (reference sequence). The CDR3 sequence is CATSYGATNEKLFF. The CDR3 DNA follows: TGTGCCACCAGCTACGGGGCAACTAATGAAAAACTGTTTTTT.

This clone was seen a handful of times. The chain uses TRBV7-2 and TRBJ2-3; 7 nucleotides agree with TRBD1. The CDR3 contains 16 residues. Germline V gives CDR1 SGHTA, CDR2 FQGNSA. Trimming removed 3 bases from V and 0 bases from J; junction bases left unmatched: 6. The CDR3 coding sequence is TGTGCCAGCAGCTTCGTAGGGGGCGTTAGCACAGATACGCAGTATTTT. This codes for CASSFVGGVSTDTQYF.

This chain links TRBV7-2 with TRBJ2-7; D is undetermined. This CDR3 comprises 14 residues. Germline V CDR1 and CDR2: SGHTA, FQGNSA. Trimming took off 2 bases at V and 0 bases at J, with 8 bases between the two ends. The CDR3 is CASSLLPRSYEQYF. The CDR3 region has the DNA TGTGCCAGCAGCTTATTGCCCCGCTCCTACGAGCAGTACTTC. Complete variable domain (other parts from reference TRBV7-2 and TRBJ2-7): GAGVSQSPSNKVTEKGKDVELRCDPISGHTALYWYRQSLGQGLEFLIYFQGNSAPDKSGLPSDRFSAERTGGSVSTLTIQRTQQEDSAVYLCASSLLPRSYEQYFGPGTRLTVT.